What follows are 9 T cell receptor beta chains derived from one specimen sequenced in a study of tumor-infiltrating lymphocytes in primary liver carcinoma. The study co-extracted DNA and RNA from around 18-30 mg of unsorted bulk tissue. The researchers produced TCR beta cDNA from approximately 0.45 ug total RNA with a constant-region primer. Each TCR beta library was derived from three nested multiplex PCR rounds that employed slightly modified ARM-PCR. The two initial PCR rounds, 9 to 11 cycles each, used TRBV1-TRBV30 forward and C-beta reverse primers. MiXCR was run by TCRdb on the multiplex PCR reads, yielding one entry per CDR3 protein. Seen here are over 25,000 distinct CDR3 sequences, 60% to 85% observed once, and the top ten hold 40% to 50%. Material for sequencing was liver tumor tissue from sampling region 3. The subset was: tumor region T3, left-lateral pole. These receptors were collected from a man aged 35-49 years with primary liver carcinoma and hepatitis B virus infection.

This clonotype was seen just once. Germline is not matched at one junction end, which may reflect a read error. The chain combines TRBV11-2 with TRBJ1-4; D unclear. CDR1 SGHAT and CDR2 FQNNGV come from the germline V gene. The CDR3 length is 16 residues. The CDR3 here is CANSKTPGGTNVKLFF. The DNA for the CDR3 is TGTGCCAACAGCAAGACTCCAGGAGGAACGAATGTAAAATTGTTTTTT.

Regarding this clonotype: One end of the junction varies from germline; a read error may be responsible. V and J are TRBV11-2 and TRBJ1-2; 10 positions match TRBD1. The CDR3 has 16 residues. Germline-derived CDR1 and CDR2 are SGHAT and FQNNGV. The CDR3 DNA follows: TGTGCCAACAGCACTACCCGGGACAGGGGAAACTATGGCTACACCTTC. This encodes CANSTTRDRGNYGYTF. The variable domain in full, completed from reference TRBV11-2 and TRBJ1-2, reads EAGVAQSPRYKIIEKRQSVAFWCNPISGHATLYWYQQILGQGPKLLIQFQNNGVVDDSQLPKDRFSAERLKGVDSTLKIQPAKLEDSAVYLCANSTTRDRGNYGYTFGSGTRLTVV.

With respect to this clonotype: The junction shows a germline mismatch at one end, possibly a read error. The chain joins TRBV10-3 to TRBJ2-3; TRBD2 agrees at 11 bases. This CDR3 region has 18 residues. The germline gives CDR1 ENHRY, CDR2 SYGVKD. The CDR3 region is CAISEPLRLAGTTNTQYF. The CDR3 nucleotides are TGTGCCATCAGTGAACCCCTCCGACTAGCGGGAACCACAAATACGCAATATTTT.

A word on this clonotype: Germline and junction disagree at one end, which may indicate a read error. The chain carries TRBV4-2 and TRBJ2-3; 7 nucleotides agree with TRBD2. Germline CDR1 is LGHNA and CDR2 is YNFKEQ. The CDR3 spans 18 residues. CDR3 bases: TGTGCCAGCAGCCAAGTGTCGCTTCTTGCGGGAGCGACAGATACGCTGTATTTT. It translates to CASSQVSLLAGATDTLYF.

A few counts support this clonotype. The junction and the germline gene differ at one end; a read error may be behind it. The CDR3: CTSSLTSPGQSNDEQFF. In nucleotides, the CDR3 is TGTACCAGCAGTTTAACTTCCCCGGGACAGAGTAACGATGAGCAGTTCTTC. The chain uses TRBV11-1 and TRBJ2-1; 7 bases are shared with TRBD1. Germline V gene data show CDR1 as SGHAT and CDR2 as FQDESV (reference sequence). CDR3 size: 17 residues.

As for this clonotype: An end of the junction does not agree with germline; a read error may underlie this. CDR3 bases: TGTGTCAGCAACCGAGGTACAGGGGGACCCTACGAGCAGTACTTC. Amino acids: CVSNRGTGGPYEQYF. The chain employs TRBV12-3 or TRBV12-4 and TRBJ2-7; 8 bases agree with TRBD1. This CDR3 contains 15 residues.

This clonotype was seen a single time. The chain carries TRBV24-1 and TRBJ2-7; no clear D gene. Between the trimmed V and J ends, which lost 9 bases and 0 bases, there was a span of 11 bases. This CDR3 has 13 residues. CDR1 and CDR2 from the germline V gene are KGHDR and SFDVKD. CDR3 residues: CATGGGSSYEQYF. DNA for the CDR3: TGTGCCACCGGCGGCGGTAGCTCCTACGAGCAGTACTTC.

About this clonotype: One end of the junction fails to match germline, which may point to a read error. The CDR3 is CASSRRDCTQGNTIYF. DNA of the CDR3: TGTGCTAGCAGTCGCCGGGACTGTACTCAGGGAAACACCATATATTTT. This sequence joins TRBV25-1 and TRBJ1-3; TRBD1 might be the D (5 bases). The CDR3 is 16 residues long. Per germline, CDR1 MGHDK and CDR2 SYGVNS.

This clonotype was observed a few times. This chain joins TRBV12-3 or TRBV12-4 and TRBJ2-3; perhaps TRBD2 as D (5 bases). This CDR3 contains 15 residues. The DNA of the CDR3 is TGTACCAACAGTTTAAGGCTAGCATCGACAGATACGCAGTATTTT. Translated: CTNSLRLASTDTQYF.